These 19 T cell receptor beta chains were sequenced from one sample in a study of blood T cell repertoires in COVID-19. Clones were sequenced by immunoSEQ multiplex PCR, and TCRdb holds only the in-frame ones, with some missing. Of some 150,000 clones in the sample, around nine tenths were seen once. The sequenced sample consisted of peripheral blood. Source of these receptors: a woman between 50 and 59 years old with active or convalescent COVID-19.

CDR3 residues: CASSQGGGGSYNSPLHF. Here the CDR3 DNA reads TGCGCCAGCAGCCAAGGGGGAGGGGGCTCCTATAATTCACCCCTCCACTTT. The chain uses TRBV4-1 and TRBJ1-6; perhaps TRBD1 as D (6 bases). This CDR3 contains 17 residues. V gave up 1 base and J gave up 0 bases, with 10 bases separating them. CDR1 and CDR2 from the germline V gene are MGHRA and YSYEKL.

The rearrangement uses TRBV10-3 and TRBJ2-5, with a tentative D call TRBD1 (5 bases). This CDR3 is built from 13 residues. V lost 7 bases to trimming and J lost 0 bases, with 9 bases between them. Germline V gives CDR1 ENHRY, CDR2 SYGVKD. CDR3 coding DNA: TGTGCCATCACTTCAGGGAACCAAGAGACCCAGTACTTC. It translates to CAITSGNQETQYF.

CDR3: CASRHRQGLETQYF. The CDR3 nucleotides read TGTGCCAGCAGACATCGACAGGGGTTGGAGACCCAGTACTTC. J is TRBJ2-5 and V is TRBV5-6, with 8 nucleotides matching TRBD1. The CDR3 is made up of 14 amino acids. Losses at the gene ends were 5 bases for V and 5 bases for J; bases not matched to a gene: 8. In germline, CDR1 is SGHDT, CDR2 YYEEEE.

A single count supports this clone. The J gene is TRBJ1-1, the V gene TRBV6-2 or TRBV6-3; 8 nucleotides line up with TRBD1. J gave up 8 bases and V 0 bases, and 2 bases lay outside the gene matches. Germline CDR1 reads MNHEY; CDR2 reads SVGEGT. This CDR3 is 13 amino acids long. CDR3 nucleotide sequence: TGTGCCAGCAGTTACTCGACAGGGGCAGAAGCTTTCTTT. Translating gives CASSYSTGAEAFF.

The J gene is TRBJ1-2, the V gene TRBV27; possible D gene TRBD1, 5 bases. CDR1 is MNHEY and CDR2 is SMNVEV in the germline V gene (reference sequence). Trimming took off 6 bases at V and 8 bases at J, with 16 bases between the two ends. The CDR3 totals 13 residues. CDR3 nucleotide sequence: TGTGCCAGCAGACCGCAGGGTGTGAGAGGCTACACCTTC. Residues: CASRPQGVRGYTF.

This chain's CDR3 is CASSRDSTQVTEAFF. CDR3 sequence (DNA): TGTGCCAGTAGTAGGGACAGTACGCAGGTCACTGAAGCTTTCTTT. The chain recombines TRBV19 with TRBJ1-1; 7 bases fit TRBD1. The CDR3 has 15 residues. The junction had 9 bases not matched to a gene; V was cut back by 4 bases and J by 4 bases. CDR1 and CDR2 (germline): LNHDA, SQIVND (reference sequence).

This clone was seen only a few times. This chain joins TRBV18 and TRBJ1-1; the D gene is possibly TRBD1 (5 bases). Trimming took 5 bases from V and 1 from J, leaving 14 bases between them. CDR1 is KGHSH, CDR2 LQKENI, per germline. This CDR3 has 15 amino acids. The CDR3 DNA is TGTGCCAGCTCATGGGGCGGGGCTTCGAACACTGAAGCTTTCTTT. Its protein is CASSWGGASNTEAFF.

The V gene is TRBV27, the J gene TRBJ2-7; a possible D gene is TRBD2 (5 bases). Germline CDR1 is MNHEY and CDR2 is SMNVEV (reference sequence). This CDR3 comprises 14 residues. The V and J ends lost 2 bases and 2 bases respectively, with 10 bases between them. This CDR3 is CASSLMAGAYEQYF. The CDR3 DNA reads TGTGCCAGCAGTTTAATGGCCGGGGCCTACGAGCAGTACTTC.

The V and J genes are TRBV7-3 and TRBJ2-2, with TRBD1 matching over 9 bases. This CDR3 spans 14 amino acids. Germline CDR1 and CDR2: SGHTA and FQGTGA. V dropped 5 bases and J dropped 4; count of bases not matched to a gene: 2. Written as DNA, the CDR3 is TGTGCCAGCAGCCCGGGACAGGGCACCGGGGAGCTGTTTTTT. Protein: CASSPGQGTGELFF.

The rearrangement joins TRBV23-1 to TRBJ1-2, with D tentatively TRBD1 (6 bases). TRBV23-1 is identified as an open reading frame with a role that is uncertain. CDR3 size: 15 residues. Between the trimmed V and J ends, which lost 11 bases and 8 bases, there was a span of 27 bases. The CDR3 DNA reads TGCGCCCATGATAACCCGAGAGGACAGTTTAACGGCTACACCTTC. Translated: CAHDNPRGQFNGYTF.

In this sample, this clone turned up a few times. The chain employs TRBV19 and TRBJ1-3; no clear D. V lost 6 bases and J lost 0, with 9 bases in between. In germline, CDR1 is LNHDA, CDR2 SQIVND (reference sequence). This CDR3 spans 14 amino acids. The CDR3 region is CASRPRDSGNTIYF. Here the CDR3 DNA reads TGTGCCAGTAGGCCCCGGGACTCTGGAAACACCATATATTTT. The full variable domain, completed using reference TRBV19 and TRBJ1-3, is DGGITQSPKYLFRKEGQNVTLSCEQNLNHDAMYWYRQDPGQGLRLIYYSQIVNDFQKGDIAEGYSVSREKKESFPLTVTSAQKNPTAFYLCASRPRDSGNTIYFGEGSWLTVV.

The V call is TRBV18, the J call TRBJ1-1; TRBD1 might be the D (5 bases). Trimming removed 3 bases from V and 0 bases from J, with 11 bases in between. Germline CDR1 is KGHSH and CDR2 is LQKENI. The CDR3 has 15 residues. The CDR3 coding sequence is TGTGCCAGCTCACCCCGGTTGGACATGAACACTGAAGCTTTCTTT. Translation gives CASSPRLDMNTEAFF. Complete variable domain (other parts from reference TRBV18 and TRBJ1-1): NAGVMQNPRHLVRRRGQEARLRCSPMKGHSHVYWYRQLPEEGLKFMVYLQKENIIDESGMPKERFSAEFPKEGPSILRIQQVVRGDSAAYFCASSPRLDMNTEAFFGQGTRLTVV.

This sequence joins TRBV9 and TRBJ2-5; 7 nucleotides line up with TRBD2. Germline V gene data show CDR1 as SGDLS and CDR2 as YYNGEE. The length of the CDR3 is 16 residues. With V trimmed by 4 bases and J by 3 bases, 12 bases remained unmatched. CDR3 coding DNA: TGTGCCAGCAGCACTCGCCCTTCTAGCGGAAAAGAGACCCAGTACTTC. It yields the protein CASSTRPSSGKETQYF.

The chain couples TRBV24-1 to TRBJ2-1; 10 nucleotides align to TRBD2. With V trimmed by 3 bases and J by 1 base, 5 bases remained unmatched. There are 17 residues in the CDR3. CDR1 and CDR2 (germline): KGHDR, SFDVKD. The DNA for the CDR3 is TGTGCCACCAGTGATCCTCAAGCGGGAGGGTCCTACAATGAGCAGTTCTTC. Protein: CATSDPQAGGSYNEQFF.

Here the CDR3 DNA reads TGTGCCAGCGGAATCGGATCCAGGGTCCCCACCATATATTTT. Protein sequence: CASGIGSRVPTIYF. The chain recombines TRBV28 with TRBJ1-3; a possible D gene is TRBD1 (5 bases). Germline CDR1 and CDR2: MDHEN and SYDVKM. The CDR3 is 14 amino acids. V was pared by 8 bases and J by 9 bases, with 20 bases between.

The chain uses TRBV27 and TRBJ2-5; no clear D. Trimming pared 2 bases from V and 5 bases from J, leaving 12 bases between. Per germline, CDR1 MNHEY and CDR2 SMNVEV (reference sequence). CDR3 length: 14 amino acids. The DNA of the CDR3 is TGTGCCAGCAGTTTACTCGCCAGTCTCGAGACCCAGTACTTC. Translation gives CASSLLASLETQYF.

The rearrangement uses TRBV28 and TRBJ2-7; 8 positions agree with TRBD1. J was trimmed by 2 bases and V by 4 bases; bases with no gene match: 7. The CDR3 consists of 15 residues. Germline V gene sequence: CDR1 MDHEN, CDR2 SYDVKM. As DNA, the CDR3 is TGTGCCAGCAGTTCGCCCGACAGGGGAGCCTACGAGCAGTACTTC. Its protein product is CASSSPDRGAYEQYF.

The genes are TRBV6-2 or TRBV6-3 and TRBJ2-7; 10 positions agree with TRBD1. This CDR3 has 16 residues. V lost 4 bases to trimming and J lost 3 bases; unmatched junction nucleotides: 9. CDR1 and CDR2 (germline): MNHEY, SVGEGT. CDR3 nucleotide sequence: TGTGCCAGCAGTTGGATTACCGGGACAGGGGACTACGAGCAGTACTTC. Translation: CASSWITGTGDYEQYF.

This chain connects TRBV27 to TRBJ1-4; 8 bases line up with TRBD1. From germline, CDR1 is MNHEY and CDR2 SMNVEV (reference sequence). V dropped 4 bases and J dropped 7; count of bases not matched to a gene: 8. This CDR3 is built from 15 residues. CDR3 residues: CASSSRTGTREKLFF. The CDR3 DNA reads TGTGCCAGCAGTTCAAGGACAGGGACACGTGAAAAACTGTTTTTT.